Reported below is one TCR beta chain. Its antigen specificity is not known. No clone much larger than this one lies a single base away; base qualities are absent. This sample was included in a study of blood T cell repertoires in COVID-19 (dated by TCRdb to the early 2020s). With respect to the entire study: Samples from collaborators originated in the United States, Italy and Spain and spanned both the acute and convalescent phases of COVID-19. The prospective study material was composed of cDNA or gDNA derived from T cells, B-cell-depleted T cells, or PBMCs. The dataset comprised deeply sampled blood TCRbeta repertoires from subjects exposed to, actively infected with, or recovered from COVID-19. The samples were drawn from the first 160 participants of the ongoing ImmuneRACE study and from under 1,500 subjects provided by 6 global collaborators. HLA class I and class II types, where available, came from metadata supplied by the sample provider rather than from assay-based typing. A de-identified subject ID, COVID-19 status, age in years and sex were almost always included in the sample metadata. The repertoires were released in a freely available public database intended as a resource for research on the immune response to SARS-CoV-2. The investigation overall reported the following: Clinical and demographic metadata were provided uncurated, with the amount varying by source and participant.

The CDR3 runs 16 amino acids, cysteine and phenylalanine included. CDR3 DNA only is kept here, 48 bases in frame from base 1. V ends up 4 bases short and J 2 bases short, with an unmatched junction base count of 4. The germline V gene (reference sequence) provides CDR1 MNHEY and CDR2 SMNVEV. Enrolling through a virtual design, the prospective study's participants ranged in age from roughly 18 to 95 years and lived across roughly 23 United States geographic areas. In the prospective study, participants were assigned to cohorts based on the clinical history participants reported in a screening survey and a study questionnaire. Recovered participants in ImmuneRACE Cohort 3 were defined by two consecutive negative NP/OP PCR tests, clearance by a healthcare professional, or resolution of symptoms. Each participant in the prospective study had whole blood, serum and a nasopharyngeal or oropharyngeal swab collected by mobile phlebotomists. Additional blood draws and questionnaires over an approximately two-month period could optionally be provided by prospective study participants. Before DNA extraction, blood samples from the prospective study were shipped at room temperature or frozen.

TCRbeta CDR3 regions were amplified from genomic DNA using the immunoSEQ Assay, a bias-controlled multiplex PCR. The study's processing was this. The number of nucleated cells in each sample was estimated by amplification of reference gene primers within the assay. To quantify the absolute abundance of each unique TCRbeta CDR3 rearrangement, sequence reads were collapsed and filtered. For each sample, productive Simpson clonality was calculated as the square root of Simpson's diversity index over productive rearrangements. Not all clones reach the TCRdb copy of this immuneACCESS table, which keeps in-frame sequences only. Checked studies attribute under half of the gap to unresolved V genes and leave the rest unexplained. The V and J calls and clone size were taken over from that table, and D and trimming were inferred from the DNA. This sample lists hundreds of thousands of clones; 70% to 90% were detected once. The ten top clones hold approximately 4.1% of the sample.

This TCR derives from a man aged 25 to 40 who had recovered from COVID-19. Recombination joined TRBV27 with TRBJ2-6, with 8 central nucleotides matching TRBD1. The sample comprised PBMCs or T cells enriched from blood (not recorded which). The DNA is TGTGCCAGCAGTTCCCCGACAGGGGCTGGGGCCAACGTCCTGACTTTC. Translated, it reads CASSSPTGAGANVLTF. The reference TRBV27 and TRBJ2-6 proteins fill in what lies around the CDR3, so the full variable domain reads EAQVTQNPRYLITVTGKKLTVTCSQNMNHEYMSWYRQDPGLGLRQIYYSMNVEVTDKGDVPEGYKVSRKEKRNFPLILESPSPNQTSLYFCASSSPTGAGANVLTFGAGSRLTVL.